The T cell receptor (beta chain) under discussion was sequenced for a study of cytomegalovirus exposure and HLA in healthy donors. Study conclusions and caveats: Segments of the TCR beta V type were, in most cases, productive about 87% or about 30% of the time in an earlier analysis.

Regarding this clone: Its target is not known.

V gave up 0 bases and J gave up 2 bases, with 6 bases separating them. Germline CDR1 and CDR2: SGDLS and YYNGEE. The CDR3 runs to 15 residues. The PCR employed 60 Vbeta primers together with 13 Jbeta primers. Authors' analysis steps: Per a later analysis, the number of unique TCR beta chains was around 80 million, of which roughly 11 million were shared. Libraries were prepared by immunoSEQ multiplex PCR; TCRdb keeps only in-frame clonotypes and omits some of them. V, J and clone size are taken as reported in that table, and D and trimming were inferred from the DNA itself. The repertoire holds around 170,000 clones, approximately 84% seen once, with 3.5% to 4% in the top ten.

The J gene is TRBJ1-6, the V gene TRBV9, with a weak D call TRBD1 (6 bases). The sample consisted of PBMCs. The receptor comes from a man aged 45 to 65 in good health and CMV-seronegative. The CDR3 sequence: CASSVEGAYNSPLHF. The CDR3 region has the DNA TGTGCCAGCAGCGTAGAGGGGGCCTATAATTCACCCCTCCACTTT. The full variable domain, rest sourced from reference TRBV9 and TRBJ1-6, is DSGVTQTPKHLITATGQRVTLRCSPRSGDLSVYWYQQSLDQGLQFLIQYYNGEERAKGNILERFSAQQFPDLHSELNLSSLELGDSALYFCASSVEGAYNSPLHFGNGTRLTVT.